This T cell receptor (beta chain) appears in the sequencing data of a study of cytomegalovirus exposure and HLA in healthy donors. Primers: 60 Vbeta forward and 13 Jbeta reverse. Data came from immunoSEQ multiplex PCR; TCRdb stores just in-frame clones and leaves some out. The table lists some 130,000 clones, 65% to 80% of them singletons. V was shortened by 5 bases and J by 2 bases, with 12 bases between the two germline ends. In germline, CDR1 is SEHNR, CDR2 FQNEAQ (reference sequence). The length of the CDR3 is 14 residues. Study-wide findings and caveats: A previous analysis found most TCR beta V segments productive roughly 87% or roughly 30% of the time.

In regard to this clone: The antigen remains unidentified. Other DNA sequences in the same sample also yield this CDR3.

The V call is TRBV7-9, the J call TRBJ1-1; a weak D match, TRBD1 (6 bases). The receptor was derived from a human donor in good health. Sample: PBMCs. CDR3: CASSPRTDNTEAFF. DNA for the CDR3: TGTGCCAGCAGCCCTCGGACAGATAACACTGAAGCTTTCTTT.